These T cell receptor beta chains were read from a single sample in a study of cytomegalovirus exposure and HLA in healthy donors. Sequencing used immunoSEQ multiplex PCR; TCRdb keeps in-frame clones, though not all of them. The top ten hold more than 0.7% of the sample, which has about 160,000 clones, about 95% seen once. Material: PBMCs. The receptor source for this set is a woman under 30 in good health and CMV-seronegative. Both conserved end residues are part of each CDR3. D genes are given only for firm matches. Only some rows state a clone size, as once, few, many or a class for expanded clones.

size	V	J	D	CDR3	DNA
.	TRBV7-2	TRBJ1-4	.	CASSSRGGEKLFF	TGTGCCAGCAGCTCCCGGGGGGGGGAAAAACTGTTTTTT
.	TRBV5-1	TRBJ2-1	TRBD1	CASSLPGTGYNEQFF	TGCGCCAGCAGCTTGCCCGGGACAGGATACAATGAGCAGTTCTTC
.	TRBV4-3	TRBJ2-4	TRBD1	CASSQVRQGADIQYF	TGCGCCAGCAGCCAAGTTAGGCAGGGGGCAGACATTCAGTACTTC
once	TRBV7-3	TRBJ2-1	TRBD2	CASSPHGLARGTYNEQFF	TGTGCCAGCAGCCCCCATGGACTAGCGCGGGGGACCTACAATGAGCAGTTCTTC
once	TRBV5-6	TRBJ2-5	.	CASSAFAGAFQETQYF	TGTGCCAGCAGCGCATTTGCGGGGGCATTTCAAGAGACCCAGTACTTC
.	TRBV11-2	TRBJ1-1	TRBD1	CASSLGTVTEAFF	TGTGCCAGCAGCCTAGGGACAGTCACTGAAGCTTTCTTT
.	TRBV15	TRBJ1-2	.	CATSREAGNYGYTF	TGTGCCACCAGCAGAGAGGCGGGGAACTATGGCTACACCTTC
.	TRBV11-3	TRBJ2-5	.	CASTLGETQYF	TGTGCCAGCACCCTCGGTGAGACCCAGTACTTC
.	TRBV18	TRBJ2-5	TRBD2	CASSPGLVQETQYF	TGTGCCAGCTCACCAGGACTAGTCCAAGAGACCCAGTACTTC
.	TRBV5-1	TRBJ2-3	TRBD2	CASSETISGGATDTQYF	TGCGCCAGCAGCGAGACCATTAGCGGGGGGGCTACAGATACGCAGTATTTT
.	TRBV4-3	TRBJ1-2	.	CASSQVIRGWDGYTF	TGCGCCAGCAGCCAAGTTATCAGGGGTTGGGATGGCTACACCTTC
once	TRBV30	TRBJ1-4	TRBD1	CACKGQGNEKLFF	TGTGCCTGTAAGGGACAGGGGAATGAAAAACTGTTTTTT
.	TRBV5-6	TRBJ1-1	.	CASSSGVTEAFF	TGTGCCAGCAGCTCGGGAGTAACTGAAGCTTTCTTT
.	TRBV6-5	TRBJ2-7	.	CASSYSSVYEQYF	TGTGCCAGCAGTTACTCTAGTGTCTACGAGCAGTACTTC
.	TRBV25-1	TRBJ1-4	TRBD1	CASPRDSWNEKLFF	TGTGCCAGCCCACGGGACAGCTGGAATGAAAAACTGTTTTTT
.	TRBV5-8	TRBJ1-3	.	CASSLVGTPSGNTIYF	TGTGCCAGCAGCTTGGTCGGGACACCCTCTGGAAACACCATATATTTT
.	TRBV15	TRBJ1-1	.	CATSRAPLGGNTEAFF	TGTGCCACCAGCAGAGCCCCTTTGGGAGGGAACACTGAAGCTTTCTTT
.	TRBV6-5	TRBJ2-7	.	CASRRQNTYEQYF	TGTGCCAGCAGACGTCAGAATACCTACGAGCAGTACTTC
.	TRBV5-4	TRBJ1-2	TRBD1	CASSLGGGDGYTF	TGTGCCAGCAGCTTGGGAGGGGGCGATGGCTACACCTTC
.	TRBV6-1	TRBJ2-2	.	CASSSGDTGELFF	TGTGCCAGCAGTTCGGGGGACACCGGGGAGCTGTTTTTT
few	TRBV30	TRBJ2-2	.	CAWKGAGELFF	TGTGCCTGGAAAGGGGCCGGGGAGCTGTTTTTT
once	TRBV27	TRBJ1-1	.	CASSSLGVLNTEAFF	TGTGCCAGCAGTTCCTTAGGGGTTTTAAACACTGAAGCTTTCTTT
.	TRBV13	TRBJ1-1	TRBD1	CASSSTTGVDHEAFF	TGTGCCAGCAGCTCGACGACAGGGGTCGACCATGAAGCTTTCTTT
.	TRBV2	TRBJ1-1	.	CASRADMANTEAFF	TGTGCCAGCAGGGCCGACATGGCAAACACTGAAGCTTTCTTT
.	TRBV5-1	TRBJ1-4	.	CASSPSGWTNEKLFF	TGCGCCAGCAGCCCGAGCGGGTGGACTAATGAAAAACTGTTTTTT
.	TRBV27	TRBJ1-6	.	CASSFGQRGGSYNSPLHF	TGTGCCAGCAGTTTCGGACAGAGGGGGGGGTCCTATAATTCACCCCTCCACTTT
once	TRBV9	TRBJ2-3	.	CASSPLSTDTQYF	TGTGCCAGCAGCCCTCTTAGCACAGATACGCAGTATTTT
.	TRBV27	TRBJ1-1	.	CASSFWRQSTEAFF	TGTGCCAGCAGTTTTTGGCGGCAGAGCACTGAAGCTTTCTTT
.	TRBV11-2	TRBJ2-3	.	CASSSTAADTQYF	TGTGCCAGCAGCTCCACAGCCGCAGATACGCAGTATTTT
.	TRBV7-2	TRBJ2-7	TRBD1	CASSLGQGFSYEQYF	TGTGCCAGCAGCTTAGGACAGGGATTCTCCTACGAGCAGTACTTC
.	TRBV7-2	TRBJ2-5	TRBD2	CASSPPGEGLQYF	TGTGCCAGCAGCCCCCCCGGGGAGGGGCTTCAGTACTTC
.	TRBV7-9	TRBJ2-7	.	CASSLGPGYEQYF	TGTGCCAGCAGCCTCGGCCCGGGCTACGAGCAGTACTTC
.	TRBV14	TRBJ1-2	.	CASSPRAGPYGYTF	TGTGCCAGCAGCCCCAGGGCAGGTCCCTATGGCTACACCTTC
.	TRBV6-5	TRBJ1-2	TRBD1	CASSPGTGSFGYTF	TGTGCCAGCAGTCCTGGGACAGGGTCCTTTGGCTACACCTTC
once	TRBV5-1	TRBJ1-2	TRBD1	CASSHLTGGYGYTF	TGCGCCAGCAGCCACCTGACAGGGGGATATGGCTACACCTTC
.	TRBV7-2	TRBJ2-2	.	CASSPSGGTNTGELFF	TGTGCCAGCAGCCCCTCCGGGGGTACGAACACCGGGGAGCTGTTTTTT
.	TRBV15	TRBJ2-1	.	CATSRVRTSPNEQFF	TGTGCCACCAGCAGAGTCCGCACTAGCCCCAATGAGCAGTTCTTC
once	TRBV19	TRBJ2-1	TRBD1	CASSTGTGALSSYNEQFF	TGTGCCAGTAGTACCGGGACAGGGGCCCTTAGCTCCTACAATGAGCAGTTCTTC
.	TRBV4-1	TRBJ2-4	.	CASSQGWVPGRTVAAKNIQYF	TGCGCCAGCAGCCAAGGGTGGGTCCCAGGCAGAACAGTCGCAGCCAAAAACATTCAGTACTTC
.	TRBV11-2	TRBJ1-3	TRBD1	CASRPRTGSSSGNTIYF	TGTGCCAGCAGACCGAGGACAGGATCGAGCTCTGGAAACACCATATATTTT
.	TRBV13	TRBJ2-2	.	CASSLGNRVNTGELFF	TGTGCCAGCAGCTTAGGCAACAGGGTAAACACCGGGGAGCTGTTTTTT
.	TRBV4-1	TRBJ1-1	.	CASSSTNTEAFF	TGCGCCAGCAGCTCTACCAACACTGAAGCTTTCTTT
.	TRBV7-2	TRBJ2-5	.	CASSLVLARQETQYF	TGTGCCAGCAGCTTAGTTCTCGCGCGACAAGAGACCCAGTACTTC
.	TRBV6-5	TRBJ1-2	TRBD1	CASREGDRTYGYTF	TGTGCCAGCAGAGAGGGGGACAGGACCTATGGCTACACCTTC
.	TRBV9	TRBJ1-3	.	CASSGGGSGNTIYF	TGTGCCAGCAGCGGGGGGGGTTCTGGAAACACCATATATTTT
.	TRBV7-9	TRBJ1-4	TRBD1	CASSPAGGNEKLFF	TGTGCCAGCAGCCCCGCAGGGGGAAATGAAAAACTGTTTTTT
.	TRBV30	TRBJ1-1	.	CAWRLGTASFTEAFF	TGTGCCTGGAGGTTAGGAACAGCTTCATTTACTGAAGCTTTCTTT
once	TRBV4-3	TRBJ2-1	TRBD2	CASSRDYFYNEQFF	TGCGCCAGCAGCCGGGACTATTTCTACAATGAGCAGTTCTTC
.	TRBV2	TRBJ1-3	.	CASSDTGNSGNTIYF	TGTGCCAGCAGTGACACGGGAAACTCTGGAAACACCATATATTTT
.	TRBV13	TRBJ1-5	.	CASSFRGSNQPQHF	TGTGCCAGCAGCTTTAGGGGTAGCAATCAGCCCCAGCATTTT
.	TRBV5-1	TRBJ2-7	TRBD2	CASSSLGEGEQYF	TGCGCCAGCTCCTCCCTAGGGGAGGGCGAGCAGTACTTC